Following are 20 T cell receptor beta chains from one sample sequenced in a study of cytomegalovirus exposure and HLA in healthy donors. The PCR ran on 60 Vbeta and 13 Jbeta primers. The method was immunoSEQ multiplex PCR; TCRdb's version includes in-frame clones alone and lacks a portion of them. The repertoire holds roughly 100,000 clones, 70% to 75% seen once, with 3% to 4% in the top ten. The source material was PBMCs. The receptors come from a man in his forties or fifties in good health and CMV-seronegative.

This clone was recorded a few times. This rearrangement joins TRBV7-2 to TRBJ2-7; 10 bases are shared with TRBD2. The V segment lost 3 bases and the J segment 0 bases; nucleotides outside the gene matches: 5. Looked up from germline, CDR1 is SGHTA and CDR2 is FQGNSA. The CDR3 has 16 amino acids. CDR3 sequence reads: CASSFSGGHISYEQYF. The DNA for the CDR3 is TGTGCCAGCAGCTTTAGCGGGGGGCATATCTCCTACGAGCAGTACTTC.

The CDR3 is CASSVSGASNSPLHF. CDR3 sequence (DNA): TGTGCCAGCAGCGTTTCCGGAGCAAGCAATTCACCCCTCCACTTT. The chain links TRBV9 to TRBJ1-6; D is unresolved. V lost 2 bases and J 7 bases, leaving 13 bases between the germline ends. Germline V lookup: CDR1 SGDLS, CDR2 YYNGEE. The CDR3 covers 15 residues.

CDR3 nucleotides: TGTGCCAGCAGTTTCGGGACAGCCCAGCCCCAGCATTTT. Protein: CASSFGTAQPQHF. The chain links TRBV6-5 to TRBJ1-5, with 7 bases fitting TRBD1. With 4 bases clipped from V and 7 bases from J, the junction kept 4 bases outside the gene matches. CDR1 MNHEY and CDR2 SVGAGI come from the germline V gene. The CDR3 extends over 13 amino acids.

The V call is TRBV10-3, the J call TRBJ2-1; possible D gene TRBD1, 5 bases. The CDR3 is 15 amino acids. V was trimmed by 2 bases and J by 6 bases, leaving 14 bases between them. Germline V CDR1 and CDR2: ENHRY, SYGVKD. CDR3 nucleotides: TGTGCCATCAGTGAGGTGCAGGGAACGAGCAATGAGCAGTTCTTC. It is translated as CAISEVQGTSNEQFF.

J is TRBJ1-2 and V is TRBV28; D is uncertain. The CDR3 loop spans 13 amino acids. Germline lookup yields CDR1 MDHEN and CDR2 SYDVKM. V lost 2 bases, J lost 1 base, and 5 bases lay in between. CDR3 protein: CASSLGLNYGYTF. The CDR3 DNA is TGTGCCAGCAGTTTAGGGCTTAACTATGGCTACACCTTC.

The rearrangement links TRBV28 to TRBJ1-4; 8 bases are shared with TRBD1. Looked up from germline, CDR1 is MDHEN and CDR2 is SYDVKM. The CDR3 spans 16 residues. With 5 bases clipped from V and 5 bases from J, the junction kept 10 bases outside the gene matches. The CDR3 region has the DNA TGTGCCAGCAGTACCTACCGGCAGGGGGCAAATGAAAAACTGTTTTTT. This sequence encodes CASSTYRQGANEKLFF.

This clone showed up just once. The chain recombines TRBV7-9 with TRBJ2-2; a weak D match, TRBD2 (7 bases). CDR3 size: 16 residues. Trimming stripped 7 bases from V and 3 bases from J, with 18 bases between. CDR1 is SEHNR, CDR2 FQNEAQ, per germline (reference sequence). The CDR3 DNA is TGTGCCAGCAACCCACCTGGGGGGGCGGACACCGGGGAGCTGTTTTTT. Protein: CASNPPGGADTGELFF.

To note about this clone: Sequence at one end of the junction differs from germline and may be a read error. The chain employs TRBV4-2 and TRBJ2-7, with a weak D call TRBD1 (6 bases). CDR3 size: 16 residues. Germline CDR1 LGHNA, CDR2 YNFKEQ. Written as DNA, the CDR3 is TGTGCCAGCGGCCACCCTGGGGGACACAGCTCCTACGAGCAGTACTTC. Translating it yields CASGHPGGHSSYEQYF.

The V and J genes are TRBV11-3 and TRBJ2-7; D unclear. The CDR3 has 15 amino acids. V was pared by 1 base and J by 2 bases, with 12 bases between. Germline V gene lookup returns CDR1 SGHNT and CDR2 YENEEA. CDR3 amino acids: CASSLGRRSTYEQYF. DNA for the CDR3: TGTGCCAGCAGCTTAGGTAGGCGGAGTACCTACGAGCAGTACTTC. The full variable domain, with the rest looked up from reference TRBV11-3 and TRBJ2-7, is EAGVVQSPRYKIIEKKQPVAFWCNPISGHNTLYWYLQNLGQGPELLIRYENEEAVDDSQLPKDRFSAERLKGVDSTLKIQPAELGDSAVYLCASSLGRRSTYEQYFGPGTRLTVT.

V is TRBV7-2 and J is TRBJ1-6, with D possibly TRBD1 on 5 matching bases. The V gene's germline CDR1 is SGHTA and CDR2 FQGNSA. V lost 3 bases and J 8 bases, leaving 8 bases between the germline ends. The CDR3 totals 13 residues. The CDR3 is CASSLAGYSPLHF. The CDR3 region has the DNA TGTGCCAGCAGCTTGGCAGGGTATTCACCCCTCCACTTT. The variable domain in full, completed from reference TRBV7-2 and TRBJ1-6, reads GAGVSQSPSNKVTEKGKDVELRCDPISGHTALYWYRQSLGQGLEFLIYFQGNSAPDKSGLPSDRFSAERTGGSVSTLTIQRTQQEDSAVYLCASSLAGYSPLHFGNGTRLTVT.

The rearrangement links TRBV5-1 to TRBJ1-2, with D uncertain. The CDR3 length is 13 residues. V lost 0 bases and J lost 0, with 3 bases in between. Germline assignment: CDR1 SGHRS and CDR2 YFSETQ. The chain's CDR3 is CASSLGPNYGYTF. Written as DNA, the CDR3 is TGCGCCAGCAGCTTGGGGCCTAACTATGGCTACACCTTC.

The genes are TRBV28 and TRBJ1-1; TRBD1 might be the D (6 bases). This CDR3 has 12 amino acids. The germline gives CDR1 MDHEN, CDR2 SYDVKM. Trimming took off 5 bases at V and 7 bases at J, with 11 bases between the two ends. CDR3 region: CASSKTGSEAFF. The CDR3 DNA is TGTGCCAGCAGTAAGACAGGAAGTGAAGCTTTCTTT.

The chain couples TRBV4-3 to TRBJ2-5, with D possibly TRBD1 on 5 matching bases. V gave up 1 base and J gave up 2 bases, with 11 bases separating them. Germline V CDR1 and CDR2: LGHNA, YSLEER. The CDR3 has 15 residues. The CDR3 spells CASSQVGQMQETQYF. CDR3 nucleotide sequence: TGCGCCAGCAGCCAAGTGGGGCAGATGCAAGAGACCCAGTACTTC.

The CDR3 nucleotides read TGTGCCAGCAGTAGGGAAGCGGGGGCCCTCTACGAGCAGTACTTC. Amino acids: CASSREAGALYEQYF. The genes are TRBV5-4 and TRBJ2-7; 8 nucleotides align to TRBD2. The germline CDR1 and CDR2 sequences are SGHNT and YYREEE (reference sequence). V shed 5 bases, J shed 3 bases, and the junction held 10 bases outside the gene matches. The CDR3 has 15 amino acids.

This clone was counted only a few times. V usage is TRBV30 and J usage is TRBJ1-4; 7 positions match TRBD1. This CDR3 spans 14 amino acids. Looked up from germline, CDR1 is GTSNPN and CDR2 is SVGIG (reference sequence). With 4 bases clipped from V and 4 bases from J, the junction kept 6 bases outside the gene matches. This CDR3 is CAWNKGALNEKLFF. The CDR3 coding sequence is TGTGCCTGGAATAAGGGGGCCCTTAATGAAAAACTGTTTTTT.

The J gene is TRBJ2-7, the V gene TRBV7-9; possibly TRBD2 for D (5 bases). CDR1 SEHNR and CDR2 FQNEAQ come from the germline V gene (reference sequence). The CDR3 runs to 14 residues. V lost 5 bases to trimming and J lost 0 bases, with 11 bases between them. The CDR3 nucleotides read TGTGCCAGCAGCCCTCCGGAGGCCTCCTACGAGCAGTACTTC. Translated: CASSPPEASYEQYF.

J is TRBJ1-6 and V is TRBV4-3; weak D call: TRBD1 (5 bases). The CDR3 consists of 15 residues. With 0 bases removed from V and 12 bases from J, the gap between germline ends came to 15 bases. The germline CDR1 and CDR2 sequences are LGHNA and YSLEER. CDR3 sequence: CASSQDHFFDRPLHF. The CDR3 DNA is TGCGCCAGCAGCCAAGATCATTTTTTTGACAGACCCCTCCACTTT.

DNA of the CDR3: TGCGCCAGCAGCCCGGACAGGGTGTCCATATATTTT. Its protein is CASSPDRVSIYF. The V and J genes are TRBV5-1 and TRBJ1-3, with 8 bases aligning to TRBD1. Germline V gene sequence: CDR1 SGHRS, CDR2 YFSETQ. Germline trimming cut 4 bases from V and 11 bases from J; bases unmatched to any gene: 5. This CDR3 has 12 amino acids.

CDR3 amino acids: CASSLGLADYNEQFF. The CDR3 DNA is TGTGCCAGCAGCTTAGGACTAGCGGACTACAATGAGCAGTTCTTC. This sequence joins TRBV7-8 and TRBJ2-1, with TRBD2 matching over 9 bases. Germline V CDR1 and CDR2: SGHVS, FQNEAQ. This CDR3 comprises 15 residues. V was clipped by 1 base and J by 3 bases; unmatched bases: 1.

V usage is TRBV7-8 and J usage is TRBJ2-7, with a possible D match to TRBD2 (6 bases). CDR1 SGHVS and CDR2 FQNEAQ come from the germline V gene. The CDR3 is made up of 14 amino acids. Trimming shortened V by 1 base and J by 5 bases, and 12 bases separated the two germline ends. The CDR3 is CASSLEETRHEQYF. As DNA, the CDR3 is TGTGCCAGCAGCTTAGAAGAGACTAGACACGAGCAGTACTTC.